This entry is about one TCR beta chain. The sample belongs to a study of T cell changes during pregnancy in multiple sclerosis. Deletions cut 0 bases from V and 6 bases from J, with 9 bases between. CDR3 size: 14 residues. CDR1 and CDR2 (germline): SGDLS, YYNGEE. Here immunoSEQ multiplex PCR was the method, and the copy in TCRdb shows in-frame clones only, minus some. Of about 80,000 clones in the sample, 92% were seen once. The receptor's source is a female donor with multiple sclerosis, enrolled in a pregnancy study. The chain has TRBV9 and TRBJ2-2, with D perhaps matching TRBD2 (6 bases). The material sequenced was peripheral blood, taken before pregnancy. The CDR3: CASSVEWGAGELFF. The DNA for the CDR3 is TGTGCCAGCAGCGTAGAGTGGGGGGCCGGGGAGCTGTTTTTT.